A selection of T cell receptor beta chains follows, all from one sample in a study of cytomegalovirus exposure and HLA in healthy donors. TCRdb's copy holds only in-frame clones and misses some; the assay was immunoSEQ multiplex PCR. The table has under 150,000 clones, approximately 83% seen once. Material: PBMCs. All receptors derive from a man in his forties in good health and CMV-seropositive. Both conserved end residues are part of each CDR3. D genes are given only for firm matches. Size values are once, few and many counts, or a class for expanded clones, and some rows have none.

d_gene: NA; j_gene: TRBJ1-1; v_gene: TRBV19; abundance: NA; CDR3aa: CASTGDWHTEAFF; CDR3nt: TGTGCCAGTACAGGGGATTGGCACACTGAAGCTTTCTTT
d_gene: TRBD2; j_gene: TRBJ2-1; v_gene: TRBV18; abundance: NA; CDR3aa: CASSPPDKDLSDLLAEYNEQFF; CDR3nt: TGTGCCAGCTCACCACCCGACAAAGATTTATCGGACCTACTAGCGGAGTACAATGAGCAGTTCTTC
d_gene: NA; j_gene: TRBJ1-2; v_gene: TRBV7-7; abundance: NA; CDR3aa: CASSLRGGYTF; CDR3nt: TGTGCCAGCAGCTTAAGGGGTGGCTACACCTTC
d_gene: TRBD2; j_gene: TRBJ2-2; v_gene: TRBV4-2; abundance: NA; CDR3aa: CASSQEGLAGGPGTGELFF; CDR3nt: TGTGCCAGCAGCCAAGAGGGACTAGCGGGAGGGCCGGGCACCGGGGAGCTGTTTTTT
d_gene: TRBD2; j_gene: TRBJ2-3; v_gene: TRBV6-5; abundance: once; CDR3aa: CASSYSLAASTDTQYF; CDR3nt: TGTGCCAGCAGTTACTCACTAGCGGCTAGCACAGATACGCAGTATTTT
d_gene: NA; j_gene: TRBJ1-5; v_gene: TRBV27; abundance: NA; CDR3aa: CASSLNRVRSQPQHF; CDR3nt: TGTGCCAGCAGTTTAAACAGGGTTAGGAGTCAGCCCCAGCATTTT
d_gene: TRBD2; j_gene: TRBJ2-1; v_gene: TRBV7-6; abundance: few; CDR3aa: CASSLTLGGAGASGEQFF; CDR3nt: TGTGCCAGCAGCTTAACCCTGGGTGGAGCGGGAGCTAGCGGTGAGCAGTTCTTC
d_gene: NA; j_gene: TRBJ1-3; v_gene: TRBV11-2; abundance: once; CDR3aa: CASSFQGLAGNTIYF; CDR3nt: TGTGCCAGCAGCTTCCAGGGGTTGGCTGGAAACACCATATATTTT
d_gene: NA; j_gene: TRBJ1-1; v_gene: TRBV19; abundance: NA; CDR3aa: CASSFQTGVNTEAFF; CDR3nt: TGTGCCAGTAGTTTTCAGACAGGCGTGAACACTGAAGCTTTCTTT
d_gene: TRBD2; j_gene: TRBJ2-1; v_gene: TRBV6-5; abundance: few; CDR3aa: CASSYFGLALYNEQFF; CDR3nt: TGTGCCAGCAGTTACTTTGGACTAGCACTCTACAATGAGCAGTTCTTC
d_gene: TRBD1; j_gene: TRBJ2-1; v_gene: TRBV10-3; abundance: NA; CDR3aa: CAISVGTGWNEQFF; CDR3nt: TGTGCCATCAGTGTGGGGACAGGGTGGAATGAGCAGTTCTTC
d_gene: NA; j_gene: TRBJ2-5; v_gene: TRBV18; abundance: NA; CDR3aa: CASSPAGVMETQYF; CDR3nt: TGTGCCAGCTCACCGGCCGGGGTAATGGAGACCCAGTACTTC
d_gene: TRBD1; j_gene: TRBJ2-4; v_gene: TRBV5-6; abundance: once; CDR3aa: CASSLIAWTGLAAKNIQYF; CDR3nt: TGTGCCAGCAGCTTGATTGCGTGGACAGGTTTAGCAGCCAAAAACATTCAGTACTTC
d_gene: NA; j_gene: TRBJ1-6; v_gene: TRBV5-1; abundance: NA; CDR3aa: CASSWTSSSYNSPLHF; CDR3nt: TGCGCCAGCAGCTGGACTTCGAGCTCCTATAATTCACCCCTCCACTTT
d_gene: NA; j_gene: TRBJ2-1; v_gene: TRBV7-9; abundance: NA; CDR3aa: CASKVGSNEQFF; CDR3nt: TGTGCCAGCAAGGTTGGGAGCAATGAGCAGTTCTTC
d_gene: TRBD1; j_gene: TRBJ2-1; v_gene: TRBV5-1; abundance: NA; CDR3aa: CASSVTGQGYNEQFF; CDR3nt: TGCGCCAGCAGCGTAACGGGACAGGGATACAATGAGCAGTTCTTC
d_gene: TRBD2; j_gene: TRBJ2-7; v_gene: TRBV11-3; abundance: few; CDR3aa: CASSPSLAGTGEQYF; CDR3nt: TGTGCCAGCAGCCCCAGTCTAGCGGGGACTGGCGAGCAGTACTTC
d_gene: TRBD2; j_gene: TRBJ2-1; v_gene: TRBV7-8; abundance: NA; CDR3aa: CASSFTMRASGSNEQFF; CDR3nt: TGTGCCAGCAGCTTCACCATGAGGGCTAGCGGGAGCAATGAGCAGTTCTTC
d_gene: TRBD1; j_gene: TRBJ1-1; v_gene: TRBV5-4; abundance: once; CDR3aa: CASSATGPNTEAFF; CDR3nt: TGTGCCAGCAGCGCGACAGGGCCGAACACTGAAGCTTTCTTT
d_gene: NA; j_gene: TRBJ1-6; v_gene: TRBV28; abundance: NA; CDR3aa: CASHGAWNSPLHF; CDR3nt: TGTGCCAGCCATGGGGCTTGGAATTCACCCCTCCACTTT
d_gene: NA; j_gene: TRBJ1-1; v_gene: TRBV5-1; abundance: NA; CDR3aa: CASKTGSHTEAFF; CDR3nt: TGCGCCAGTAAAACAGGGTCGCACACTGAAGCTTTCTTT
d_gene: NA; j_gene: TRBJ2-5; v_gene: TRBV2; abundance: NA; CDR3aa: CASSDRQGATQYF; CDR3nt: TGTGCCAGCAGTGACAGGCAGGGCGCAACCCAGTACTTC
d_gene: TRBD1; j_gene: TRBJ2-5; v_gene: TRBV2; abundance: NA; CDR3aa: CASSESGQGVLRTQYF; CDR3nt: TGTGCCAGCAGTGAATCGGGACAGGGGGTTTTGCGTACCCAGTACTTC
d_gene: NA; j_gene: TRBJ1-5; v_gene: TRBV15; abundance: NA; CDR3aa: CATSRKGWGVEPQHF; CDR3nt: TGTGCCACCAGCAGGAAAGGCTGGGGCGTTGAGCCCCAGCATTTT
d_gene: TRBD2; j_gene: TRBJ2-1; v_gene: TRBV7-9; abundance: NA; CDR3aa: CASSPRLAGVYNEQFF; CDR3nt: TGTGCCAGCAGCCCCAGACTAGCGGGGGTCTACAATGAGCAGTTCTTC
d_gene: NA; j_gene: TRBJ1-5; v_gene: TRBV5-1; abundance: NA; CDR3aa: CASSLNARDQPQHF; CDR3nt: TGCGCCAGCAGCTTAAACGCGAGGGATCAGCCCCAGCATTTT
d_gene: NA; j_gene: TRBJ2-7; v_gene: TRBV6-6; abundance: NA; CDR3aa: CASSYSSYEQYF; CDR3nt: TGTGCCAGCAGTTACTCGAGCTACGAGCAGTACTTC
d_gene: NA; j_gene: TRBJ2-1; v_gene: TRBV21-1; abundance: NA; CDR3aa: CASSYGTSMGHNEQFF; CDR3nt: TGTGCCAGCAGCTACGGGACTAGCATGGGGCACAATGAGCAGTTCTTC
d_gene: NA; j_gene: TRBJ2-7; v_gene: TRBV30; abundance: NA; CDR3aa: CAWSGGTRSSYEQYF; CDR3nt: TGTGCCTGGAGTGGGGGGACACGGAGCTCCTACGAGCAGTACTTC
d_gene: NA; j_gene: TRBJ2-5; v_gene: TRBV5-6; abundance: few; CDR3aa: CASSEVQETQYF; CDR3nt: TGTGCCAGCAGCGAGGTCCAAGAGACCCAGTACTTC